The entry below gives a single T cell receptor beta chain sequence along with its context. The antigen remains unidentified. The source of the sample is a study of T cells in Graves' hyperthyroidism and ophthalmopathy. The ends lost 2 bases at V and 4 bases at J; junction bases unmatched: 5. Germline CDR1 DFQATT, CDR2 SNEGSKA (reference sequence). This CDR3 has 14 amino acids. Patients aged 18 to 65 with hyperthyroidism were newly diagnosed, with duration under 2 months. What was amplified from RNA transcripts were TCR beta CDR3 regions. Researchers ran a first-round RT-PCR on the TCR CDR3 using the HTBI primer set. Via MiXCR, TCRdb re-called the multiplex PCR reads, giving one row per CDR3 protein. The repertoire holds approximately 870,000 distinct CDR3 sequences, with around 38% as singletons. Study-level findings and limits: In the analysis, a 13 V-J model separated ophthalmopathy from stable hyperthyroidism. Blood samples included most of the expanded thyroid clonotypes exceeding 0.001.

Sequences were obtained from blood. This sequence joins TRBV20-1 and TRBJ1-2; 9 bases agree with TRBD1. The TCR was taken from a young man with Graves' hyperthyroidism. The CDR3 loop is CSARRDRAGYGYTF. CDR3 in DNA: TGCAGTGCTAGACGGGACAGGGCTGGCTATGGCTACACCTTC.